This TCR beta chain was profiled in a study of T cell clonotyping in hematopoietic cell transplantation. Study conclusions and caveats: Higher Inverse Simpson Index values in graft donor and pretransplant recipient predicted broader posttransplant TCR diversity. At the given depth, recipient repertoires were over 97% de novo clonotypes. Recipient TCR diversity dropped after transplant; expanded clonotypes rose from day 30 to 180.

The data were produced by immunoSEQ multiplex PCR, yet TCRdb's version contains in-frame clones alone and is incomplete. This table has under 6,500 clones, 90% appearing once. Recipients were bled about 28 days pretransplant and at posttransplant days 30, 100, 180. With respect to this clone: The antigen is undetermined.

Germline lookup yields CDR1 SGHKS and CDR2 YYEKEE (reference sequence). The CDR3 length is 15 residues. Trimming removed 5 bases from V and 3 bases from J, with 14 bases in between. J is TRBJ1-4 and V is TRBV5-5, with no clear D. This receptor was taken from a female patient aged 50-60 years who had an allogeneic stem cell transplant from an unrelated donor, so T cells may come from the graft donor. Some clones in this sample may be carry-over from other donors' samples. Material: peripheral blood mononuclear cells, obtained 100 days after allogeneic stem cell transplant. In DNA, the CDR3 is TGTGCCAGCAGTACCGAGATAGGTCCTAATGAAAAACTGTTTTTT. Its protein is CASSTEIGPNEKLFF.